This T cell receptor beta chain came from a study of T-cell reconstitution after alpha-beta-depleted transplantation in children. This clonotype occurred a few times. Its antigen is currently unknown. During its preparation, the TCRbeta library received unique molecular identifiers. TCRdb used MiXCR to reprocess the PCR reads, holding one entry per CDR3 protein. This sample has about 870,000 distinct CDR3 sequences; roughly 15% occur once, and the top ten carry around 4.5%. J was trimmed by 2 bases and V by 4 bases; bases with no gene match: 3. The CDR3 loop spans 15 amino acids. Germline V gene lookup returns CDR1 SGHNT and CDR2 YENEEA. Findings and caveats of the study: Newly produced T cells mostly provided counts and TCRbeta diversity after one year, as hyperexpanded clones declined.

J is TRBJ1-5 and V is TRBV11-3; 9 bases are shared with TRBD1. The sequencing here drew on PBMCs, mostly from graft donor cells, taken 360 days after TCRalphabeta/CD19-depleted stem cell transplant. This receptor was identified in a male patient aged 10-17 years who had a stem cell transplant for acute lymphoblastic leukemia, so the T cells may come from the graft donor. CDR3 sequence: CASSCRDRGNQPQHF. CDR3 DNA sequence: TGTGCCAGCAGCTGCCGGGACAGGGGCAATCAGCCCCAGCATTTT.